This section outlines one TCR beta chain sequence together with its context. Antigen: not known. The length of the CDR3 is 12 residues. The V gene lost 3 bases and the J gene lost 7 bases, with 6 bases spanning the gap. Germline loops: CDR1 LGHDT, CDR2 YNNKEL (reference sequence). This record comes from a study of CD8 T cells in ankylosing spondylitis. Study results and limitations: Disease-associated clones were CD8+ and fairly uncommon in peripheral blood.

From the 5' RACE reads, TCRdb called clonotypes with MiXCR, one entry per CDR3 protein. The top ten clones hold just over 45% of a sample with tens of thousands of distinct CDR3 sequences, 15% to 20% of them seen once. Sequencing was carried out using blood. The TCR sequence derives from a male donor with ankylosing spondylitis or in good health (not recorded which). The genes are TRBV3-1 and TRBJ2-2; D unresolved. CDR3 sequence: CASSHPLGELFF. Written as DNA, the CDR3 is TGTGCCAGCAGCCATCCCCTCGGGGAGCTGTTTTTT.